The clone carrying this T cell receptor beta chain has just a few counts. This specimen comes from a study of blood T cells in healthy people across ages. V lost 5 bases to trimming and J lost 1 base, with 12 bases between them. CDR3 length: 14 amino acids. Germline assignment: CDR1 SGHTA and CDR2 FQGNSA. For the second PCR, which ran for roughly 7 to 11 cycles, a sample-barcoded 5' primer and a J-beta primer mix were used. One entry per CDR3 protein, called by TCRdb with MiXCR from the 5' RACE reads. The sample holds around 800,000 distinct CDR3 sequences; roughly 24% are singletons and the top ten take approximately 2.9%. This sample also belongs to another study, concerning T cells of mothers and their children.

The chain uses TRBV7-2 and TRBJ2-7, with D possibly TRBD2 on 5 matching bases. The TCR was taken from a boy aged 10-17 years in good health. The sample taken for sequencing was blood. The CDR3 sequence is CASSTGLISYEQYF. As DNA, the CDR3 is TGTGCCAGCAGCACCGGACTGATTTCCTACGAGCAGTACTTC.